This entry lists 30 T cell receptor beta chains sequenced from one sample in a study of cytomegalovirus exposure and HLA in healthy donors. The PCR contained 60 Vbeta and 13 Jbeta primers. The protocol was immunoSEQ multiplex PCR, while the TCRdb copy is restricted to in-frame clones and leaves out a portion. The sample comprises over 90,000 clones, over 65% of which are singletons, and around 2.6% rests with the top ten. Sample: PBMCs. Receptor source: a man aged 35-49 years in good health and CMV-seronegative.

This rearrangement joins TRBV10-3 to TRBJ1-2, with TRBD1 identical over 7 bases. Trimming removed 2 bases from V and 5 bases from J; junction bases left unmatched: 5. The length of the CDR3 is 14 residues. The germline V gene has CDR1 ENHRY and CDR2 SYGVKD. In DNA, the CDR3 is TGTGCCATCAGTGAGGGACAGGATTGGTATGGCTACACCTTC. Its protein product is CAISEGQDWYGYTF.

The chain employs TRBV18 and TRBJ2-1; a weak D match, TRBD2 (5 bases). CDR3 length: 15 amino acids. The germline V and J ends were trimmed by 2 bases and 5 bases, with 13 bases remaining between them. The germline V gene has CDR1 KGHSH and CDR2 LQKENI. The CDR3 protein is CASSPAQTGNNEQFF. The CDR3, as DNA: TGTGCCAGCTCACCAGCACAAACGGGGAACAATGAGCAGTTCTTC.

This clone was counted between two and nine times. The V call is TRBV6-5, the J call TRBJ2-1, with 8 positions matching TRBD2. Germline CDR1 reads MNHEY; CDR2 reads SVGAGI. CDR3 length: 15 amino acids. V lost 2 bases, J lost 1 base, and 1 base stayed unmatched. CDR3: CASSYGTSSYNEQFF. As DNA, the CDR3 is TGTGCCAGCAGTTACGGGACTAGTTCCTACAATGAGCAGTTCTTC.

The chain links TRBV6-5 to TRBJ2-3; D might be TRBD1 (6 bases). Germline V gene sequence: CDR1 MNHEY, CDR2 SVGAGI. The V end lost 7 bases, the J end lost 0 bases, and 11 bases lay between the germline ends. The CDR3 extends over 14 amino acids. CDR3 loop: CASKGDGSTDTQYF. The CDR3 DNA reads TGTGCCAGCAAGGGGGACGGTAGCACAGATACGCAGTATTTT.

The CDR3 nucleotides read TGTGCCAGCAGTGGCTTGCAGGGACAGGGGCCTGAGGGTGACTATGGCTACACCTTC. Protein: CASSGLQGQGPEGDYGYTF. This chain joins TRBV2 and TRBJ1-2; 10 bases match TRBD1. V shed 4 bases and J 3 bases; nucleotides not matched to a gene: 17. CDR3 length equals 19 residues. Germline values: CDR1 SNHLY, CDR2 FYNNEI.

The CDR3 protein is CASSLDRRAEAFF. The CDR3 DNA follows: TGTGCCAGCAGCTTAGACAGGAGAGCTGAAGCTTTCTTT. The chain combines TRBV7-8 with TRBJ1-1, with D maybe TRBD1 (5 bases). This CDR3 is 13 amino acids long. CDR1 and CDR2 (germline): SGHVS, FQNEAQ. The V and J ends lost 1 base and 6 bases respectively, with 9 bases between them.

The chain couples TRBV2 to TRBJ2-2; 12 bases fit TRBD2. CDR3 length: 16 residues. Germline CDR1 SNHLY, CDR2 FYNNEI. V lost 6 bases to trimming and J lost 7 bases; unmatched junction nucleotides: 9. This chain's CDR3 is CASRELAGGSGGELFF. The CDR3 DNA is TGTGCCAGCAGGGAACTAGCGGGGGGTTCGGGCGGGGAGCTGTTTTTT.

This chain joins TRBV7-9 and TRBJ2-5; 11 nucleotides agree with TRBD1. Germline values: CDR1 SEHNR, CDR2 FQNEAQ (reference sequence). Unmatched junction bases numbered 6, after V lost 4 bases and J lost 5 bases. CDR3 length: 15 residues. Here the CDR3 reads CASSSGQGARETQYF. CDR3 in DNA: TGTGCCAGCAGCTCAGGACAGGGGGCAAGGGAGACCCAGTACTTC.

The rearrangement joins TRBV27 to TRBJ2-3, with D possibly matching TRBD2 (5 bases). The CDR3 consists of 18 residues. V was pared by 0 bases and J by 0 bases, with 16 bases between. Germline loops: CDR1 MNHEY, CDR2 SMNVEV (reference sequence). In DNA form, the CDR3 reads TGTGCCAGCAGTTTATCCCCACTAGTTGCCACGAGCACAGATACGCAGTATTTT. Protein: CASSLSPLVATSTDTQYF.

This rearrangement joins TRBV7-9 to TRBJ2-2; 11 nucleotides align to TRBD1. The CDR3 contains 16 residues. After removal of 5 bases from V and 3 bases from J, the junction contained 5 bases not matched to a gene. The germline gives CDR1 SEHNR, CDR2 FQNEAQ (reference sequence). The CDR3 nucleotides read TGTGCCAGCAGCCCCTTGGGACAGGGGGACACCGGGGAGCTGTTTTTT. It specifies CASSPLGQGDTGELFF.

This chain links TRBV20-1 with TRBJ2-1, with D unresolved. Trimming left V 4 bases short and J 5 bases short, with 3 bases between. CDR1 is DFQATT, CDR2 SNEGSKA, per germline (reference sequence). The CDR3 contains 10 residues. This chain's CDR3 is CSATNNEQFF. In DNA, the CDR3 is TGCAGTGCTACTAACAATGAGCAGTTCTTC.

This rearrangement joins TRBV19 to TRBJ2-5; D uncertain. V gave up 3 bases and J gave up 5 bases, with 7 bases separating them. Germline V gene data show CDR1 as LNHDA and CDR2 as SQIVND (reference sequence). The CDR3 runs 12 residues. CDR3 nucleotides: TGTGCCAGTAGTATGTCGAGGGAGACCCAGTACTTC. Translated, it gives CASSMSRETQYF.

V gene TRBV7-6 combines with J gene TRBJ2-3, with 10 bases fitting TRBD2. The V gene's germline CDR1 is SGHVS and CDR2 FNYEAQ. The CDR3 is 18 amino acids. Trimming at V came to 1 base and at J to 2 bases, leaving 9 bases not matched to a gene. For the CDR3, the DNA is TGTGCCAGCAGCTTAGAGTCTAGCGGGGGCCTTGACACAGATACGCAGTATTTT. Protein sequence: CASSLESSGGLDTDTQYF.

The table lists this clone with a few counts. V is TRBV6-6 and J is TRBJ1-4, with D possibly being TRBD1 (6 bases). CDR1 and CDR2 from the germline V gene are MNHNY and SVGAGI (reference sequence). The CDR3 consists of 15 residues. V lost 7 bases and J lost 4, with 16 bases in between. Here the CDR3 reads CASKSMDRLNEKLFF. The DNA for the CDR3 is TGTGCCAGCAAGTCAATGGACAGACTTAATGAAAAACTGTTTTTT.

The rearrangement uses TRBV9 and TRBJ2-1; 9 positions match TRBD2. Germline V gives CDR1 SGDLS, CDR2 YYNGEE. Trimming cost V 2 bases and J 9 bases; bases outside gene matches: 9. This CDR3 comprises 15 residues. For the CDR3, the DNA is TGTGCCAGCAGCGTTAGTGCGGGACTAGCAGTTGAGCAGTTCTTC. Protein product: CASSVSAGLAVEQFF.

V usage is TRBV19 and J usage is TRBJ1-5; D call uncertain. In germline, CDR1 is LNHDA, CDR2 SQIVND (reference sequence). Trimming took 0 bases from V and 4 from J, leaving 13 bases between them. This CDR3 is built from 16 residues. CDR3 sequence reads: CASSIDLGQRNQPQHF. The CDR3 nucleotides read TGTGCCAGTAGTATAGATCTGGGTCAGAGGAATCAGCCCCAGCATTTT.

This chain joins TRBV7-6 and TRBJ2-2, with D unresolved. V was pared by 2 bases and J by 6 bases, with 10 bases between. The CDR3 runs to 14 residues. Germline V gene sequence: CDR1 SGHVS, CDR2 FNYEAQ. CDR3: CASSLTNNPGELFF. The DNA for the CDR3 is TGTGCCAGCAGCTTAACGAACAACCCCGGGGAGCTGTTTTTT.

This clone was observed once. V gene TRBV14 combines with J gene TRBJ1-2; D unclear. V was trimmed by 1 base and J by 4 bases, leaving 7 bases between them. There are 13 residues in the CDR3. Germline V gene lookup returns CDR1 SGHDN and CDR2 FVKESK. Here the CDR3 DNA reads TGTGCCAGCAGCCAAGGACTGAGCTATGGCTACACCTTC. Its translation is CASSQGLSYGYTF.

This chain uses TRBV19 with TRBJ1-6; 8 bases fit TRBD1. The length of the CDR3 is 13 residues. J gave up 6 bases and V 6 bases, and 1 base lay outside the gene matches. Germline CDR1 LNHDA, CDR2 SQIVND (reference sequence). CDR3 sequence: CASRDRGNSPLHF. The CDR3 DNA reads as TGTGCCAGTAGAGACAGGGGTAATTCACCCCTCCACTTT.

This clone showed up just once. The rearrangement uses TRBV9 and TRBJ1-2; a weak D match, TRBD1 (5 bases). The V end lost 0 bases, the J end lost 4 bases, and 13 bases lay between the germline ends. There are 15 residues in the CDR3. Germline V lookup: CDR1 SGDLS, CDR2 YYNGEE. For the CDR3, the DNA is TGTGCCAGCAGCGTAGTCCCAGGGCTGGTCTATGGCTACACCTTC. It encodes CASSVVPGLVYGYTF.

The chain is built from TRBV7-2 and TRBJ2-3; 9 positions match TRBD2. CDR3 length equals 15 residues. The trim removed 4 bases at V and 2 bases at J, leaving 4 bases unmatched. Germline V gene data show CDR1 as SGHTA and CDR2 as FQGNSA. CDR3 amino acids: CASSYVAGDTDTQYF. Here the CDR3 DNA reads TGTGCCAGCAGCTACGTAGCGGGGGACACAGATACGCAGTATTTT.

The genes are TRBV10-1 and TRBJ1-2; a weak D match, TRBD1 (6 bases). Trimming stripped 6 bases from V and 0 bases from J, with 20 bases between. CDR3 size: 17 residues. CDR1 and CDR2 (germline): WNHNN, SYGVQD (reference sequence). The CDR3 loop reads CASRSNTYRAANYGYTF. Here the CDR3 DNA reads TGCGCCAGCAGATCGAATACATACAGGGCCGCTAACTATGGCTACACCTTC.

CDR3 sequence reads: CASSYQSGGRGEAFF. DNA for the CDR3: TGTGCCAGCAGCTACCAATCAGGGGGCCGGGGTGAAGCTTTCTTT. The chain carries TRBV9 and TRBJ1-1, with 8 bases matching TRBD1. The CDR3 extends over 15 amino acids. J gave up 7 bases and V 4 bases, and 12 bases lay outside the gene matches. The germline CDR1 and CDR2 sequences are SGDLS and YYNGEE.

The rearrangement links TRBV6-5 to TRBJ2-7; the D gene is possibly TRBD2 (6 bases). V lost 4 bases, J lost 3 bases, and 10 bases lay in between. CDR1 is MNHEY and CDR2 is SVGAGI in the germline V gene. The CDR3 covers 13 residues. The CDR3 loop reads CASSLVGGYEQYF. CDR3 DNA sequence: TGTGCCAGCAGTTTGGTCGGGGGCTACGAGCAGTACTTC.

The chain recombines TRBV10-1 with TRBJ2-7, with 10 bases that match TRBD1. This CDR3 is 14 amino acids long. CDR1 and CDR2 (germline): WNHNN, SYGVQD (reference sequence). Trimming removed 3 bases from V and 6 bases from J; junction bases left unmatched: 5. CDR3 coding DNA: TGCGCCAGCAGTGAAGACAGGGGGCTTAGCGAGCAGTACTTC. This codes for CASSEDRGLSEQYF.

The V gene is TRBV5-1, the J gene TRBJ1-3; 7 bases map to TRBD1. The germline gives CDR1 SGHRS, CDR2 YFSETQ. The V segment lost 3 bases and the J segment 3 bases; nucleotides outside the gene matches: 6. The CDR3 consists of 15 residues. The CDR3 protein is CASSSQTGIGNTIYF. CDR3 DNA: TGCGCCAGCAGCTCTCAGACAGGGATTGGAAACACCATATATTTT.

This clone was counted a single time. The CDR3 DNA follows: TGTGCCAGCAGCTTGGACAGGGGTCAAGAGACCCAGTACTTC. Residues: CASSLDRGQETQYF. This sequence joins TRBV5-4 and TRBJ2-5, with 7 bases lining up with TRBD1. Per the germline V gene, CDR1 is SGHNT and CDR2 is YYREEE (reference sequence). There are 14 residues in the CDR3. Unmatched junction bases numbered 1, after V lost 0 bases and J lost 2 bases.

The rearrangement uses TRBV29-1 and TRBJ2-3, with D possibly being TRBD2 (5 bases). The CDR3 sequence is 12 residues long. Trimming removed 1 base from V and 6 bases from J, with 8 bases in between. The V gene's germline CDR1 is SQVTM and CDR2 ANQGSEA. CDR3 sequence (DNA): TGCAGCGTTGAAGGCGGGCTGGATACGCAGTATTTT. This translates into CSVEGGLDTQYF.

V is TRBV7-8 and J is TRBJ1-1, with 7 positions matching TRBD1. This CDR3 spans 16 amino acids. J was trimmed by 1 base and V by 2 bases; bases with no gene match: 7. Germline assignment: CDR1 SGHVS and CDR2 FQNEAQ. The CDR3 is CASSLPEGAPNTEAFF. The CDR3 bases are TGTGCCAGCAGCTTACCTGAGGGGGCCCCGAACACTGAAGCTTTCTTT.

In DNA, the CDR3 is TGCAGCGTCGGCCGGACAACAGAGACCCAGTACTTC. This codes for CSVGRTTETQYF. The chain joins TRBV29-1 to TRBJ2-5; possible D gene TRBD1, 5 bases. V was clipped by 6 bases and J by 4 bases, with 12 bases between them. This CDR3 has 12 residues. In germline, CDR1 is SQVTM, CDR2 ANQGSEA.